The rows below give T cell receptor beta chains drawn from one sample of a study of T cells expressing NK-cell markers. Following a re-call of the 5' RACE reads, TCRdb has one entry per CDR3 protein and lacks DNA. This table holds about 460,000 distinct CDR3 sequences. Source material: blood T cells: a sorted CD56 or NKG2C T cell subset, CD4+ or CD8+ T cells, or bulk PBMC T cells (not recorded which). The receptors originated from a woman in her forties or fifties in good health. The CDR3 runs from the conserved cysteine through the conserved F or W.

V	J	length	CDR3
TRBV4-1	TRBJ2-3	21	CASSHTPKRERRGGSTDTQYF
TRBV30	TRBJ1-6	14	CAWRGTAYNSPLHF
TRBV5-1	TRBJ2-7	11	CASSRGNEQYF
TRBV12-3/TRBV12-4	TRBJ2-3	19	CASSFFREGLPISTDTQYF
TRBV2	TRBJ1-1	13	CASSEARGPGAFF
TRBV12-3/TRBV12-4	TRBJ2-1	15	CASSLGDRHYNEQFF
TRBV3-1	TRBJ1-2	15	CASSQDLGGNYGYTF
TRBV11-2	TRBJ2-2	15	CASSRGTSVTGELFF
TRBV5-1	TRBJ2-6	17	CASSLEVGSSGANVLTF
TRBV10-3	TRBJ2-5	15	CAISSSSGSVETQYF
TRBV20-1	TRBJ2-1	12	CSAGLPSGEQFF
TRBV7-9	TRBJ2-7	14	CASRPGLASYEQYF
TRBV5-6	TRBJ2-4	11	CASSLGVIQYF
TRBV29-1	TRBJ1-1	13	CSVRGHSNTEAFF
TRBV7-9	TRBJ2-1	12	CASSLEGSGKFF
TRBV29-1	TRBJ2-7	12	CSAKDSAYEQYF
TRBV19	TRBJ1-1	14	CASSTGAENTEAFF
TRBV12-3/TRBV12-4	TRBJ2-7	14	CASSLRSRGYEQYF
TRBV6-2/TRBV6-3	TRBJ2-2	16	CASSFIAGRNTGELFF
TRBV3-1	TRBJ2-5	15	CASSQGSGQGGTQYF
TRBV3-1	TRBJ2-2	15	CASKKVGGGTGELFF
TRBV5-1	TRBJ2-3	17	CASSTLVAGGGTDTQYF
TRBV11-3	TRBJ1-1	16	CASSPRQGLVGTEAFF
TRBV24-1	TRBJ2-1	16	CATSDPRLGLAGEQFF
TRBV15	TRBJ2-1	14	CATSGGRGDNEQFF
TRBV5-1	TRBJ2-5	14	CASSLGQYQETQYF
TRBV12-5	TRBJ2-7	15	CASGLVVSRTYEQYF
TRBV6-6	TRBJ2-7	13	CASHETGRDEQYF
TRBV12-3/TRBV12-4	TRBJ2-5	21	CASSSDSPGTSGKGRQETQYF
TRBV27	TRBJ2-2	16	CASSFTTGAVTGELFF
TRBV4-1	TRBJ1-5	20	CASSQDSGPPLTFSNQPQHF
TRBV24-1	TRBJ1-4	13	CATSDGGREKLFF
TRBV5-1	TRBJ2-2	15	CASHTRGSNTGELFF
TRBV11-2	TRBJ2-6	20	CASSVEQAGNSKAGANVLTF
TRBV9	TRBJ1-1	15	CASSITRGRNTEAFF
TRBV20-1	TRBJ2-2	15	CSASGGPSGTGELFF
TRBV6-1	TRBJ1-2	14	CASSEEAGNGGYTF
TRBV5-1	TRBJ1-3	16	CASSLVGRSSGNTIYF
TRBV5-5	TRBJ1-4	13	CASSLAGLEKLFF
TRBV15	TRBJ1-1	14	CATSRGTLNTEAFF
TRBV20-1	TRBJ2-5	13	CSAGQGIFETQYF